Presented here are 4 T cell receptor beta chains from one specimen sequenced in a study of OX40 agonist ivuxolimab in advanced cancers. Profiled with immunoSEQ multiplex PCR; TCRdb holds only in-frame clones, not every one. This table has 40,000 or so clones, over 80% appearing once. The sample consisted of CD4+ or CD8+ T cells sorted from blood, taken in a trial of the OX40 agonist ivuxolimab. These receptors came from an adult with an advanced solid tumor such as melanoma, head and neck, liver or kidney cancer.

The gene calls are TRBV7-8 and TRBJ2-6, with 12 bases lining up with TRBD1. CDR3 length: 18 amino acids. Germline V CDR1 and CDR2: SGHVS, FQNEAQ. J lost 4 bases, V lost 3 bases, and 7 bases had no gene match. The CDR3 region is CASSFRGQGAPGANVLTF. The DNA of the CDR3 is TGTGCCAGCAGCTTTAGGGGACAGGGGGCGCCAGGGGCCAACGTCCTGACTTTC.

CDR3 DNA sequence: TGTGCCAGTAGTACCCCGGGACAAAGTACGCAGTATTTT. Protein sequence: CASSTPGQSTQYF. The chain employs TRBV19 and TRBJ2-3, with TRBD1 as a possible D gene (6 bases). The V gene's germline CDR1 is LNHDA and CDR2 SQIVND (reference sequence). This CDR3 is 13 amino acids long. V was shortened by 4 bases and J by 8 bases, with 13 bases between the two germline ends.

The chain recombines TRBV29-1 with TRBJ2-1, with D perhaps matching TRBD1 (5 bases). Germline-derived CDR1 and CDR2 are SQVTM and ANQGSEA. The V and J ends lost 7 bases and 4 bases respectively, with 11 bases between them. The CDR3 sequence is 12 residues long. The CDR3 DNA follows: TGCAGCGGGACACCTACTTACAATGAGCAGTTCTTC. This codes for CSGTPTYNEQFF.

This chain uses TRBV6-5 with TRBJ1-3; D possibly corresponds to TRBD1 (6 bases). Trimming shortened V by 6 bases and J by 3 bases, and 12 bases separated the two germline ends. This CDR3 has 14 amino acids. Germline CDR1 MNHEY, CDR2 SVGAGI. Here the CDR3 reads CASRRGGIGNTIYF. The CDR3 bases are TGTGCCAGCAGACGTGGGGGCATTGGAAACACCATATATTTT.